These 18 T cell receptor beta chains originate from one sample sequenced in a study of vaccination and CD4 T cells after COVID-19 (dated by TCRdb to between 2021 and 2024). No antigen has been identified for these receptors. Library preparation employed PCR. Sequenced on an Illumina iSeq 100. TCR sequencing of DNA from cultured CD4+ T cells used the Oncomine TCR Beta short-read assay at the Johns Hopkins FTIC core. TCRdb ran its own pipeline on the public reads, namely fastp trimming at Q25 and MiXCR clone calling, and kept in-frame beta chains. Duplicate CDR3 protein sequences are folded into a single record with the most common DNA and genes. This sample lists 20,000 or so distinct CDR3 sequences; under 70% were detected once. The ten largest clones take up approximately 8% of the sample. This specimen's treatment or condition label, per the study, means: roughly ten-day PBMC culture with coronavirus spike peptide pools or control peptides (ViraFEST assay).

The specimen sequenced was CD4+ T cells from blood, cultured in vitro. The source is a human donor who had recovered from COVID-19.

This clonotype occurred a few times. The chain couples TRBV20-1 to TRBJ2-2; D uncertain. Germline CDR1 and CDR2: DFQATT and SNEGSKA (reference sequence). The CDR3 spans 13 residues. V was cut by 5 bases and J by 3 bases, with 10 bases left in between. The CDR3 DNA follows: TGCAGTGCTCGGCGGTCTTACACCGGGGAGCTGTTTTTT. Its protein is CSARRSYTGELFF.

V and J are TRBV7-8 and TRBJ1-1, with 9 nucleotides matching TRBD1. Germline V gives CDR1 SGHVS, CDR2 FQNEAQ. V shed 3 bases, J shed 4 bases, and the junction held 6 bases outside the gene matches. CDR3 length: 15 amino acids. The CDR3 DNA reads TGTGCCAGCAGCTTTGGACAGGGGAGTCCCACTGAAGCTTTCTTT. The encoded protein is CASSFGQGSPTEAFF.

The V gene is TRBV7-8, the J gene TRBJ1-3, with a tentative D call TRBD1 (5 bases). V lost 1 base to trimming and J lost 8 bases, with 6 bases between them. This CDR3 is 12 amino acids long. Germline V CDR1 and CDR2: SGHVS, FQNEAQ. The CDR3 region is CASSLGGDTIYF. CDR3 DNA: TGTGCCAGCAGCTTAGGAGGGGACACCATATATTTT.

The rearrangement links TRBV27 to TRBJ1-2; a weak D match, TRBD1 (6 bases). The CDR3 is 15 residues long. Germline-derived CDR1 and CDR2 are MNHEY and SMNVEV (reference sequence). The V end lost 7 bases, the J end lost 3 bases, and 18 bases lay between the germline ends. CDR3 sequence: CASTRGGGGDYGYTF. The CDR3 DNA sequence: TGTGCCAGCACCCGGGGGGGCGGGGGCGACTATGGCTACACCTTC.

J is TRBJ1-1 and V is TRBV27; D perhaps matches TRBD1 (6 bases). The CDR3 is 13 residues long. V was cut by 5 bases and J by 3 bases, with 10 bases left in between. Germline-derived CDR1 and CDR2 are MNHEY and SMNVEV (reference sequence). The CDR3 DNA reads as TGTGCCAGCAGTGGACAGACCTACACTGAAGCTTTCTTT. It is translated as CASSGQTYTEAFF.

V gene TRBV20-1 combines with J gene TRBJ1-3; possible D gene TRBD1, 5 bases. V was pared by 6 bases and J by 0 bases, with 12 bases between. This CDR3 comprises 14 residues. Germline CDR1 reads DFQATT; CDR2 reads SNEGSKA (reference sequence). CDR3 amino acids: CSARGGVSGNTIYF. The CDR3 nucleotides are TGCAGTGCAAGGGGCGGCGTCTCTGGAAACACCATATATTTT.

CDR3 sequence (DNA): TGTGCCACCAGTGACGCTACAGGGGAAAATCAGCCCCAGCATTTT. Encoded protein: CATSDATGENQPQHF. This chain uses TRBV24-1 with TRBJ1-5; 7 nucleotides match TRBD1. This CDR3 region has 15 residues. Unmatched junction bases numbered 6, after V lost 4 bases and J lost 4 bases. Germline-derived CDR1 and CDR2 are KGHDR and SFDVKD.

In its sample, this clonotype was seen a few times. The V call is TRBV24-1, the J call TRBJ2-7; 7 bases fit TRBD2. Unmatched junction bases numbered 4, after V lost 2 bases and J lost 1 base. The CDR3 runs 15 residues. Germline CDR1 KGHDR, CDR2 SFDVKD. The CDR3 loop is CATSDSSGVSYEQYF. CDR3 nucleotides: TGTGCCACCAGTGATTCCAGCGGGGTTTCCTACGAGCAGTACTTC.

This chain connects TRBV28 to TRBJ1-5; D is undetermined. Deletions cut 6 bases from V and 7 bases from J, with 10 bases between. Germline CDR1 and CDR2: MDHEN and SYDVKM. The CDR3 has 12 residues. The CDR3 protein is CASSRFGQPQHF. In DNA form, the CDR3 reads TGTGCCAGCAGCCGCTTCGGGCAGCCCCAGCATTTT.

The V call is TRBV11-2, the J call TRBJ1-6; 7 nucleotides agree with TRBD1. Germline V gene data show CDR1 as SGHAT and CDR2 as FQNNGV. The CDR3 runs to 14 residues. The J segment lost 7 bases and the V segment lost 2 bases, leaving 2 bases of the junction unmatched. CDR3 residues: CASSLRQGNSPLHF. For the CDR3, the DNA is TGTGCCAGCAGCTTACGACAGGGCAATTCACCCCTCCACTTT.

V gene TRBV20-1 combines with J gene TRBJ1-1; 8 bases match TRBD1. The CDR3 spans 14 residues. V gave up 5 bases and J gave up 1 base; unmatched junction bases: 6. The V gene's germline CDR1 is DFQATT and CDR2 SNEGSKA (reference sequence). This CDR3 reads CSAPDRESNTEAFF. The CDR3 DNA is TGCAGTGCTCCGGACAGGGAGTCGAACACTGAAGCTTTCTTT.

The chain employs TRBV6-5 and TRBJ1-6; D is unclear. Germline V gives CDR1 MNHEY, CDR2 SVGAGI. Trimming shortened V by 0 bases and J by 7 bases, and 7 bases separated the two germline ends. This CDR3 contains 14 residues. The CDR3 protein is CASSYSPDNSPLHF. Written as DNA, the CDR3 is TGTGCCAGCAGTTACTCCCCAGACAATTCACCCCTCCACTTT.

This rearrangement joins TRBV7-3 to TRBJ1-5, with D possibly TRBD1 on 6 matching bases. Trimming took 1 base from V and 9 from J, leaving 16 bases between them. Per germline, CDR1 SGHTA and CDR2 FQGTGA. The CDR3 is 15 amino acids. This CDR3 reads CASSLIGGGGAPQHF. CDR3 in DNA: TGTGCCAGCAGCTTAATAGGGGGTGGAGGGGCGCCCCAGCATTTT.

The chain is built from TRBV28 and TRBJ1-6; 12 bases are a match to TRBD1. V was clipped by 3 bases and J by 9 bases; unmatched bases: 6. The CDR3 has 16 amino acids. The germline V gene encodes CDR1 MDHEN and CDR2 SYDVKM. The CDR3 spells CASSLVGQGARSPLHF. In nucleotides, the CDR3 is TGTGCCAGCAGTTTGGTGGGACAGGGGGCGCGTTCACCCCTCCACTTT.

DNA of the CDR3: TGTGCCAGCAGTTTTGACCCGGCGAACGGCTACACCTTC. Its protein product is CASSFDPANGYTF. This chain links TRBV6-2 or TRBV6-3 with TRBJ1-2; D unresolved. V dropped 4 bases and J dropped 8 bases, with 14 bases sitting between them. The CDR3 has 13 residues. The germline V gene encodes CDR1 MNHEY and CDR2 SVGEGT.

This clonotype has just one count. The rearrangement links TRBV20-1 to TRBJ2-1, with 8 bases matching TRBD2. This CDR3 is built from 14 residues. From germline, CDR1 is DFQATT and CDR2 SNEGSKA (reference sequence). CDR3 sequence reads: CGQLREAPYNEQFF. CDR3 nucleotides: TGCGGACAGCTGCGGGAGGCGCCCTACAATGAGCAGTTCTTC.

This rearrangement joins TRBV20-1 to TRBJ2-7; 13 positions agree with TRBD2. The V segment lost 3 bases and the J segment 6 bases; nucleotides outside the gene matches: 5. The CDR3 covers 14 residues. Germline lookup yields CDR1 DFQATT and CDR2 SNEGSKA (reference sequence). The CDR3 DNA follows: TGCAGTGCTAGCCGACTAGCGGGAGGTGGCGAGCAGTACTTC. Translating it yields CSASRLAGGGEQYF.

The chain links TRBV29-1 to TRBJ2-1, with 11 positions matching TRBD1. V lost 7 bases and J lost 7; bases outside the gene matches: 15. The CDR3 totals 16 residues. The germline gives CDR1 SQVTM, CDR2 ANQGSEA. In DNA form, the CDR3 reads TGCAGCGCCTCATACCCGGGACAGGGGGGAAGGAATGAGCAGTTCTTC. This encodes CSASYPGQGGRNEQFF.